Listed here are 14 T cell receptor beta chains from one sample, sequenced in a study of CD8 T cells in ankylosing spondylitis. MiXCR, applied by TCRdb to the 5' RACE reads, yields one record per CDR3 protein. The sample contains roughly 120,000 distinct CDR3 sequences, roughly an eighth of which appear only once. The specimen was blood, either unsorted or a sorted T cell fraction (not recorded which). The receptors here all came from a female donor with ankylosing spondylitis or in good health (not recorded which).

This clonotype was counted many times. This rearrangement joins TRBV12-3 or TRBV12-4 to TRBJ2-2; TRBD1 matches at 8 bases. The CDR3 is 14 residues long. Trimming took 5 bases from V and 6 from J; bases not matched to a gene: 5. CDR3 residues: CASSHGQGAGELFF. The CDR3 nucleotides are TGTGCCAGCAGTCATGGACAGGGAGCCGGGGAGCTGTTTTTT.

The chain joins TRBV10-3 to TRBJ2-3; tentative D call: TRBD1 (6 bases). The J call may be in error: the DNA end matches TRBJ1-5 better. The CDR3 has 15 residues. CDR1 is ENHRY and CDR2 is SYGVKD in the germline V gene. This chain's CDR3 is CAIRAGGAGTDTQHF. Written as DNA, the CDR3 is TGTGCCATCAGGGCTGGGGGGGCCGGCACAGATACGCAGCATTTT.

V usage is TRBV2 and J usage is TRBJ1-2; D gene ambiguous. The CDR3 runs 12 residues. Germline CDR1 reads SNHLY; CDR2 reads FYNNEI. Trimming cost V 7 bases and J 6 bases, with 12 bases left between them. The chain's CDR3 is CASTQSEDGYTF. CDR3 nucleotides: TGTGCCAGCACCCAATCTGAAGATGGCTACACCTTC.

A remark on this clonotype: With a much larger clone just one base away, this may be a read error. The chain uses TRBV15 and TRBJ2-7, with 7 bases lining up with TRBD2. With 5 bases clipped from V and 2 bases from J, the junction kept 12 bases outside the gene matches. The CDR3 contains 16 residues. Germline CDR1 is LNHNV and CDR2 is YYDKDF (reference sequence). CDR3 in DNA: TGTGCCACCAGCCCAACTCTGGGAGGGGTCACCTACGAGCAGTACTTC. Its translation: CATSPTLGGVTYEQYF.

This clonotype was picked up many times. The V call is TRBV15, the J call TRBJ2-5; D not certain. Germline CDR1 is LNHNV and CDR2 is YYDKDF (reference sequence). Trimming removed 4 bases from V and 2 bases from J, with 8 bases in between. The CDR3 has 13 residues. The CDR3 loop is CATSTGLQETQYF. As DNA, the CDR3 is TGTGCCACCAGCACGGGCCTTCAAGAGACCCAGTACTTC.

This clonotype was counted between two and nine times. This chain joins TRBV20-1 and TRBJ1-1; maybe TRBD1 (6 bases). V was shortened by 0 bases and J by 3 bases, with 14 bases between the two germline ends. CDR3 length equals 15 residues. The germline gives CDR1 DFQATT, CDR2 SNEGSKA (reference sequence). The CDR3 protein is CSAREGTGRYTEAFF. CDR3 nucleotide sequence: TGCAGTGCTAGAGAGGGAACAGGGAGGTACACTGAAGCTTTCTTT.

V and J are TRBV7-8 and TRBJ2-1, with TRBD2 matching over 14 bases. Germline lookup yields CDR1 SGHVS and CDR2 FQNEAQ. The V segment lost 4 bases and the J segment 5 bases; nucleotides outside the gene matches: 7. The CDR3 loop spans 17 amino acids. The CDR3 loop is CASSSRLAGGRHNEQFF. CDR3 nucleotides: TGTGCCAGCAGCTCCAGACTAGCGGGAGGGCGCCACAATGAGCAGTTCTTC.

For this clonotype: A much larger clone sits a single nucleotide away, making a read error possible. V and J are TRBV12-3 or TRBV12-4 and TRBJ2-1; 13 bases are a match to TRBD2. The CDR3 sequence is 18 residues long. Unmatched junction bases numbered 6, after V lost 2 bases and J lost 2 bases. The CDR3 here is CASSLSLGLAGTYNEQFF. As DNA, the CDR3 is TGTGCCAGCAGTTTATCCCTGGGACTAGCGGGAACCTACAATGAGCAGTTCTTC.

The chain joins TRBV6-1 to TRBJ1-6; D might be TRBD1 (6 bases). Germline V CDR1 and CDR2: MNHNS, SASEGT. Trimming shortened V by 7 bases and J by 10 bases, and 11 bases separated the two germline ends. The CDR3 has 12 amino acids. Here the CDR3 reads CASNTGQSPLHF. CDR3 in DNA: TGTGCCAGCAACACAGGGCAGTCACCCCTCCACTTT.

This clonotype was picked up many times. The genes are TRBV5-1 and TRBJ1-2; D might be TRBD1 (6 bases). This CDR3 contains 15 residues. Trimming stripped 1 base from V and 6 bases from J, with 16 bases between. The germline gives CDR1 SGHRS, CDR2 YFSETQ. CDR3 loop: CASSLSRGSSDGYTF. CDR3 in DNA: TGCGCCAGCAGCTTGAGCAGGGGAAGTTCGGATGGCTACACCTTC.

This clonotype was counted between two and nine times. Here the CDR3 reads CASSLGDRAQETQYF. The CDR3 nucleotides are TGCGCCAGCAGCCTTGGTGATAGAGCGCAAGAGACCCAGTACTTC. The J gene is TRBJ2-5, the V gene TRBV5-1, with no clear D. This CDR3 region has 15 residues. Germline V lookup: CDR1 SGHRS, CDR2 YFSETQ. Trimming removed 4 bases from V and 2 bases from J, with 15 bases in between. Based on the CDR3 plus reference TRBV5-1 and TRBJ2-5, the full variable domain is KAGVTQTPRYLIKTRGQQVTLSCSPISGHRSVSWYQQTPGQGLQFLFEYFSETQRNKGNFPGRFSGRQFSNSRSEMNVSTLELGDSALYLCASSLGDRAQETQYFGPGTRLLVL.

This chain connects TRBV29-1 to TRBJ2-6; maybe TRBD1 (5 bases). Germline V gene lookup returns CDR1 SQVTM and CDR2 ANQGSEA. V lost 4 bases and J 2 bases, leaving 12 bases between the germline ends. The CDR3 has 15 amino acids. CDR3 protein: CSVAVTDTGANVLTF. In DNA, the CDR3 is TGCAGCGTTGCCGTGACAGATACTGGGGCCAACGTCCTGACTTTC.

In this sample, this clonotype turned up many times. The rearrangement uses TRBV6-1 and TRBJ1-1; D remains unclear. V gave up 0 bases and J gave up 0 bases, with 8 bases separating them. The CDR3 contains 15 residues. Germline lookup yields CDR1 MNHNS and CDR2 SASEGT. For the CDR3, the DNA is TGTGCCAGCAGTGAAGCGGTAGCTTTGAACACTGAAGCTTTCTTT. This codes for CASSEAVALNTEAFF.

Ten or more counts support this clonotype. The CDR3 DNA follows: TGTGCCAGCACCCTAGCAGGGTATGGCTACACCTTC. Protein sequence: CASTLAGYGYTF. The J gene is TRBJ1-2, the V gene TRBV7-9, with TRBD1 as a possible D gene (5 bases). The CDR3 runs to 12 residues. Germline CDR1 reads SEHNR; CDR2 reads FQNEAQ (reference sequence). The V gene lost 7 bases and the J gene lost 5 bases, with 11 bases spanning the gap. Based on the CDR3 plus reference TRBV7-9 and TRBJ1-2, the full variable domain is DTGVSQNPRHKITKRGQNVTFRCDPISEHNRLYWYRQTLGQGPEFLTYFQNEAQLEKSRLLSDRFSAERPKGSFSTLEIQRTEQGDSAMYLCASTLAGYGYTFGSGTRLTVV.